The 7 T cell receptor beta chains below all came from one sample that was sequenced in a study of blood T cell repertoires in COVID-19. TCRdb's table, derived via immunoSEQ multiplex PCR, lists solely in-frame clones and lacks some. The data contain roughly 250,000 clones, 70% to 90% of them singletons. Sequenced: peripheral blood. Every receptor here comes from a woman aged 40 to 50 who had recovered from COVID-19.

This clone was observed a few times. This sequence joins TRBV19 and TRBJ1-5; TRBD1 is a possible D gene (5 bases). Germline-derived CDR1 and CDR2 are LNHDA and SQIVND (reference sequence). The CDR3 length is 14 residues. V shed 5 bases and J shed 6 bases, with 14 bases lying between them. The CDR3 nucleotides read TGTGCCAGTAGTGCCGGACACCTTCGTCAGCCCCAGCATTTT. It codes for CASSAGHLRQPQHF.

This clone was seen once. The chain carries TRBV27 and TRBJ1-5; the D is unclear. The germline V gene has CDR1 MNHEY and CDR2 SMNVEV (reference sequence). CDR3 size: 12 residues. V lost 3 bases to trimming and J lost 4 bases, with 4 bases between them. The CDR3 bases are TGTGCCAGCAGTTTCAGGAATCAGCCCCAGCATTTT. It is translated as CASSFRNQPQHF.

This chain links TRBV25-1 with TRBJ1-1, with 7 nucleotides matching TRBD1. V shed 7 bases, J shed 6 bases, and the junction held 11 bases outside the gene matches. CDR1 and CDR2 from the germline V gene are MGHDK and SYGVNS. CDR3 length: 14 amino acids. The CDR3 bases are TGTGCCAGCAACCCGACAGGGTTTAGAGCTGAAGCTTTCTTT. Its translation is CASNPTGFRAEAFF. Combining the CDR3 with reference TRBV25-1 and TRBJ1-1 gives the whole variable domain EADIYQTPRYLVIGTGKKITLECSQTMGHDKMYWYQQDPGMELHLIHYSYGVNSTEKGDLSSESTVSRIRTEHFPLTLESARPSHTSQYLCASNPTGFRAEAFFGQGTRLTVV.

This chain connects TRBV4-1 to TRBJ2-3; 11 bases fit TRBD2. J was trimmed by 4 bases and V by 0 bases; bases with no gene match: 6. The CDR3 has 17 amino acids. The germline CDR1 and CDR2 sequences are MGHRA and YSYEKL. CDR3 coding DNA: TGCGCCAGCAGCCAAGATCTAGCGGGGGGCCGGGCAGATACGCAGTATTTT. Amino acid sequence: CASSQDLAGGRADTQYF.

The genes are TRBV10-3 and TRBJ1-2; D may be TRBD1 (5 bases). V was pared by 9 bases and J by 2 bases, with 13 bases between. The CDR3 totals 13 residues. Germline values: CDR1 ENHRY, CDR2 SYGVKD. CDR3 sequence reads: CAMAGQYNYGYTF. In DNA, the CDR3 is TGTGCCATGGCAGGGCAGTACAACTATGGCTACACCTTC.

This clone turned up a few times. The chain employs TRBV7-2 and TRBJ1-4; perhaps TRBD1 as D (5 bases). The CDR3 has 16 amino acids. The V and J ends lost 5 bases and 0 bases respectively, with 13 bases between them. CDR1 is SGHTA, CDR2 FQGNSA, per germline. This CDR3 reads CASSAQRGATNEKLFF. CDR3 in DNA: TGTGCCAGCAGCGCCCAACGGGGGGCAACTAATGAAAAACTGTTTTTT.

The CDR3 sequence: CASSQDGQLGIHSGANVLTF. The DNA of the CDR3 is TGTGCCAGCAGCCAAGATGGGCAGCTTGGTATACACTCTGGGGCCAACGTCCTGACTTTC. The rearrangement links TRBV4-2 to TRBJ2-6, with unresolved D. Germline-derived CDR1 and CDR2 are LGHNA and YNFKEQ. Trimming shortened V by 0 bases and J by 0 bases, and 18 bases separated the two germline ends. This CDR3 contains 20 residues.